This T cell receptor beta chain was documented in a study of early T cells in non-severe SARS-CoV-2 infection. Study as a whole: Sequencing of unsorted whole blood was done on bulk RNA, leaving chains unpaired. Study-wide points: VDJdb-based matching was biased toward anti-spike CD8 responses and missed private and CD4 specificities.

The CDR3 sequence is 14 residues long. CDR1 and CDR2 (germline): SGHAT, FQNNGV. Trimming cost V 2 bases and J 8 bases; bases outside gene matches: 4. This clonotype was observed a handful of times. Antigen specificity is unknown. Researchers attached unique molecular identifiers to individual cDNA molecules. TCRdb passed the 5' RACE reads through MiXCR, listing each CDR3 protein once. The sample shows 85,000 to 100,000 distinct CDR3 sequences, 9.5% to 12% of them seen only once. The clonotype originates from an adult who was a healthcare worker with PCR-confirmed SARS-CoV-2 infection or an uninfected control (not recorded which). The material sequenced was whole blood, taken at baseline. The chain is built from TRBV11-2 and TRBJ2-5; 11 nucleotides match TRBD1. The CDR3 reads CASSLWGQGGTQYF. The DNA of the CDR3 is TGTGCCAGCAGCTTATGGGGACAGGGGGGAACCCAGTACTTC.